The sequence of this TCR beta chain was determined in a study of shared clonotypes between healthy human individuals. Produced via immunoSEQ multiplex PCR; TCRdb's table is partial and in-frame only. The sample consists of 2.3 million or so clones, about 92% of them appearing once. V was pared by 2 bases and J by 4 bases, with 11 bases between. This CDR3 spans 14 amino acids. Germline V gives CDR1 PRHDT, CDR2 FYEKMQ (reference sequence). V and J are TRBV13 and TRBJ1-1; D unresolved. Sequencing was carried out using naive CD4+ T cells from PBMCs. Subset described: CD45RA+ positively selected. The receptor comes from a man between 18 and 35 years old in good health. Some clones in this sample may be carry-over from other donors' samples. Here the CDR3 reads CASSLQSSGTEAFF. CDR3 DNA: TGTGCCAGCAGCTTACAATCGAGCGGCACTGAAGCTTTCTTT.